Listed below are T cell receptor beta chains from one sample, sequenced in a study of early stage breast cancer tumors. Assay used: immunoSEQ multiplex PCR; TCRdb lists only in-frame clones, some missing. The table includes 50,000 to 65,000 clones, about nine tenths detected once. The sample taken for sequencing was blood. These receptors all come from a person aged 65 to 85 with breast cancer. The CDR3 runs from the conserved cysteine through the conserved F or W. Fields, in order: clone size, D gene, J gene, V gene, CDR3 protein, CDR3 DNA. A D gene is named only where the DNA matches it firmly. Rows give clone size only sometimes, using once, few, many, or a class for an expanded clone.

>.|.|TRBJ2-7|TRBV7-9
CASSLSSGLLYEQYF
TGTGCCAGCAGCTTATCCTCGGGACTCCTTTACGAGCAGTACTTC
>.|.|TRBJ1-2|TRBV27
CASTRQPSNYGYTF
TGTGCCAGCACTCGACAGCCCTCAAACTATGGCTACACCTTC
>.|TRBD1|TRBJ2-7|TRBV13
CASSKSPGQGWGEQYF
TGTGCCAGCAGCAAATCGCCGGGACAGGGATGGGGAGAGCAGTACTTC
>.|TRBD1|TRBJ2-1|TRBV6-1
CAARQGSLANEQFF
TGTGCCGCCCGACAGGGTAGCTTGGCAAATGAGCAGTTCTTC
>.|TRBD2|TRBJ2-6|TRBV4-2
CASSHHSGTPSGANVLTF
TGTGCCAGCAGCCACCATAGCGGGACCCCCTCTGGGGCCAACGTCCTGACTTTC
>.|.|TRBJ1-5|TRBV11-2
CASSFAGGSNQPQHF
TGTGCCAGCAGCTTTGCCGGGGGGAGCAATCAGCCCCAGCATTTT
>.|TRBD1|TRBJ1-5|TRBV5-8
CASSLGTGGSPQHF
TGTGCCAGCAGCTTGGGGACAGGGGGCTCGCCCCAGCATTTT
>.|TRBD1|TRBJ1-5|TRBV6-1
CASSEAGTGGF
TGTGCCAGCAGTGAAGCGGGGACAGGAGGATTT
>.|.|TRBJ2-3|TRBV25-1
CASIEEHTDTQYF
TGTGCCAGTATTGAGGAACACACAGATACGCAGTATTTT
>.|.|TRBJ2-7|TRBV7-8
CASSHRDSSYEQYF
TGTGCCAGCAGCCACCGGGACTCGTCCTACGAGCAGTACTTC
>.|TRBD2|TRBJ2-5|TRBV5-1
CASSLGSGRETQYF
TGCGCCAGCAGCTTGGGTAGCGGGAGAGAGACCCAGTACTTC
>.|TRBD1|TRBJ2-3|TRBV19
CASSVGQGLTDTQYF
TGTGCCAGTAGTGTCGGACAGGGGCTCACAGATACGCAGTATTTT
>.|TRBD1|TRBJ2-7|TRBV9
CASSVEGQLTGGYEQYF
TGTGCCAGCAGCGTAGAGGGGCAACTGACAGGGGGATACGAGCAGTACTTC
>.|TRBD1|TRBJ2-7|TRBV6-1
CASRKQGARDEQYF
TGTGCCAGCAGAAAACAGGGGGCTCGGGACGAGCAGTACTTC
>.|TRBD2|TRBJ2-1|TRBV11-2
CASSYSGADNEQFF
TGTGCCAGCAGCTACAGCGGGGCGGACAATGAGCAGTTCTTC
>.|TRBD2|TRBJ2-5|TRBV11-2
CASSPSGGQMETQYF
TGTGCCAGCAGTCCCAGCGGGGGCCAAATGGAGACCCAGTACTTC
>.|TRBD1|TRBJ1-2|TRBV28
CASSRSGGADRYTF
TGTGCCAGCAGTCGCTCAGGGGGCGCAGATCGCTACACCTTC
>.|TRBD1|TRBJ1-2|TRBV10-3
CAIWRGQGDGYTF
TGTGCCATCTGGAGGGGGCAGGGTGATGGCTACACCTTC
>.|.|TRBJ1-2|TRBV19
CASSMPRTLRVDGYTF
TGTGCCAGTAGTATGCCCCGAACCCTGAGGGTGGATGGCTACACCTTC
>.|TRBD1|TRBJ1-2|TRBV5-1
CASRPRDSNYGYTF
TGCGCCAGCAGACCCCGGGACAGCAACTATGGCTACACCTTC
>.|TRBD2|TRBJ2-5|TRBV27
CASSRGLAAGWTQYF
TGTGCCAGCAGTCGGGGACTAGCGGCTGGGTGGACCCAGTACTTC
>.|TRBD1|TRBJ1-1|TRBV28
CASSLLRTGQSEAFF
TGTGCCAGCAGTTTACTCCGGACAGGGCAAAGTGAAGCTTTCTTT
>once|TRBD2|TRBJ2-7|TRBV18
CASSPRGEGYEQYF
TGTGCCAGCTCACCACGCGGGGAGGGGTACGAGCAGTACTTC
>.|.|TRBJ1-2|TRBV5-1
CASLENPGSNYGYTF
TGCGCCAGCCTAGAAAATCCGGGGTCTAACTATGGCTACACCTTC
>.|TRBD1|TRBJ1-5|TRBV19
CASSTRQGGAGNQPQHF
TGTGCCAGTAGTACCAGACAGGGGGGCGCGGGCAATCAGCCCCAGCATTTT
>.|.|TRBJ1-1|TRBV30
CAWSVPGGWVREAFF
TGTGCCTGGAGTGTACCGGGTGGCTGGGTGAGGGAAGCTTTCTTT